These 15 T cell receptor beta chains came from one sample sequenced in a study of blood T cell repertoires in COVID-19. Measured with immunoSEQ multiplex PCR; TCRdb has only the in-frame clones, and not every one. The sample holds roughly 200,000 clones, about 80% seen once. Sequenced: peripheral blood. Receptors originate from a man in his 60s with acute or convalescent COVID-19.

This clone was picked up one time. V and J are TRBV12-3 or TRBV12-4 and TRBJ2-5; no clear D. Between the trimmed V and J ends, which lost 3 bases and 5 bases, there was a span of 7 bases. The length of the CDR3 is 12 residues. CDR3 sequence: CASSFYGETQYF. For the CDR3, the DNA is TGTGCCAGCAGTTTCTACGGGGAGACCCAGTACTTC.

The V call is TRBV12-3 or TRBV12-4, the J call TRBJ1-1; TRBD1 agrees at 9 bases. CDR3 length: 12 amino acids. The trim removed 5 bases at V and 10 bases at J, leaving 5 bases unmatched. CDR3 residues: CASSEDRGRAFF. CDR3 in DNA: TGTGCCAGCAGTGAGGACAGGGGACGAGCTTTCTTT.

The J gene is TRBJ2-1, the V gene TRBV25-1, with a tentative D call TRBD2 (5 bases). V was clipped by 5 bases and J by 4 bases, with 21 bases between them. The CDR3 consists of 17 residues. Germline lookup yields CDR1 MGHDK and CDR2 SYGVNS. CDR3: CASSPPHGRASYNEQFF. For the CDR3, the DNA is TGTGCCAGCAGTCCTCCACACGGGCGGGCATCTTACAATGAGCAGTTCTTC.

CDR3 protein: CAWSQGAGLRGEQYF. For the CDR3, the DNA is TGTGCCTGGAGCCAGGGGGCTGGTTTGCGTGGCGAGCAGTACTTC. V is TRBV30 and J is TRBJ2-7; TRBD1 matches at 8 bases. The germline gives CDR1 GTSNPN, CDR2 SVGIG (reference sequence). Unmatched junction bases numbered 13, after V lost 3 bases and J lost 6 bases. This CDR3 has 15 residues.

The rearrangement joins TRBV4-1 to TRBJ1-2, with D uncertain. CDR1 is MGHRA, CDR2 YSYEKL, per germline. The V end was cut by 4 bases, the J end by 3 bases, with 15 bases between. The CDR3 has 15 amino acids. CDR3 loop: CASSPAVGGYYGYTF. CDR3 nucleotides: TGCGCCAGCAGCCCTGCGGTCGGTGGTTACTATGGCTACACCTTC.

The genes are TRBV6-5 and TRBJ1-2; TRBD1 is a possible D gene (5 bases). Germline values: CDR1 MNHEY, CDR2 SVGAGI. Trimming stripped 8 bases from V and 2 bases from J, with 12 bases between. The CDR3 spans 13 residues. CDR3 DNA sequence: TGTGCCAGCTCGGGGGTCGGGAACTATGGCTACACCTTC. Translation gives CASSGVGNYGYTF.

V is TRBV19 and J is TRBJ1-1, with a tentative D call TRBD1 (5 bases). Germline CDR1 is LNHDA and CDR2 is SQIVND (reference sequence). Trimming left V 5 bases short and J 6 bases short, with 16 bases between. CDR3 size: 14 residues. DNA of the CDR3: TGTGCCAGTAGTCCCCAGGGATTCACCGCTGAAGCTTTCTTT. Residues: CASSPQGFTAEAFF.

The chain uses TRBV11-1 and TRBJ2-1, with 7 bases identical to TRBD1. Per the germline V gene, CDR1 is SGHAT and CDR2 is FQDESV (reference sequence). This CDR3 spans 15 amino acids. The ends lost 0 bases at V and 3 bases at J; junction bases unmatched: 2. The CDR3 nucleotides read TGTGCCAGCAGCTTAGCCGGGACAGTCTACAATGAGCAGTTCTTC. This encodes CASSLAGTVYNEQFF.

The rearrangement links TRBV21-1 to TRBJ2-7; TRBD1 is taken as the D call from the table, unchecked against the DNA. TRBV21-1 is reported as a pseudogene. The CDR3 runs to 15 residues. The chain's CDR3 is CASSKVTSGSYEQYF. CDR3 sequence (DNA): TGTGCCAGCAGCAAAGTGACATCCGGCTCCTACGAGCAGTACTTC.

This chain links TRBV18 with TRBJ1-5; 7 bases match TRBD1. In germline, CDR1 is KGHSH, CDR2 LQKENI. V lost 3 bases, J lost 6 bases, and 8 bases stayed unmatched. The CDR3 consists of 15 residues. The CDR3, as DNA: TGTGCCAGCTCACCGACAGGGAGAGTCGGTCAGCCCCAGCATTTT. It is translated as CASSPTGRVGQPQHF. The whole variable domain, remainder taken from reference TRBV18 and TRBJ1-5, is NAGVMQNPRHLVRRRGQEARLRCSPMKGHSHVYWYRQLPEEGLKFMVYLQKENIIDESGMPKERFSAEFPKEGPSILRIQQVVRGDSAAYFCASSPTGRVGQPQHFGDGTRLSIL.

This clone showed up just once. The rearrangement uses TRBV27 and TRBJ2-7; TRBD2 matches at 11 bases. Per germline, CDR1 MNHEY and CDR2 SMNVEV (reference sequence). J lost 7 bases, V lost 2 bases, and 10 bases had no gene match. The CDR3 length is 16 residues. The CDR3 DNA is TGTGCCAGCAGTTTAATGGGTAGCGGGGGGGCGGGAGAGCAGTACTTC. It is translated as CASSLMGSGGAGEQYF.

The chain recombines TRBV19 with TRBJ1-6; 11 bases fit TRBD1. Germline values: CDR1 LNHDA, CDR2 SQIVND (reference sequence). V was pared by 6 bases and J by 7 bases, with 8 bases of the junction left unmatched. The CDR3 is 16 amino acids. In DNA, the CDR3 is TGTGCCAGTAGAACTGGACAGGGGGCGCGAAATTCACCCCTCCACTTT. Protein product: CASRTGQGARNSPLHF.

V and J are TRBV13 and TRBJ1-2, with a weak D call TRBD1 (5 bases). The CDR3 is 14 amino acids. The V end lost 3 bases, the J end lost 8 bases, and 16 bases lay between the germline ends. Germline V gene lookup returns CDR1 PRHDT and CDR2 FYEKMQ (reference sequence). The CDR3 sequence is CASSFWGEIGGYTF. The CDR3 nucleotides read TGTGCCAGCAGCTTCTGGGGGGAAATAGGAGGCTACACCTTC.

This chain connects TRBV19 to TRBJ2-6; D perhaps matches TRBD2 (7 bases). CDR1 and CDR2 from the germline V gene are LNHDA and SQIVND (reference sequence). V was clipped by 3 bases and J by 7 bases, with 25 bases between them. The CDR3 is 19 amino acids. For the CDR3, the DNA is TGTGCCAGTAGTATGCGCCGACAGGTATTCTCGGGGGGCGCCAACGTCCTGACTTTC. It is translated as CASSMRRQVFSGGANVLTF. Supplemented by reference TRBV19 and TRBJ2-6, the full variable domain reads DGGITQSPKYLFRKEGQNVTLSCEQNLNHDAMYWYRQDPGQGLRLIYYSQIVNDFQKGDIAEGYSVSREKKESFPLTVTSAQKNPTAFYLCASSMRRQVFSGGANVLTFGAGSRLTVL.

The chain couples TRBV7-2 to TRBJ1-6, with D unclear. The CDR3 is made up of 14 amino acids. Trimming took 1 base from V and 9 from J, leaving 10 bases between them. From germline, CDR1 is SGHTA and CDR2 FQGNSA. CDR3 region: CASSLGAPLSPLHF. Here the CDR3 DNA reads TGTGCCAGCAGCTTAGGGGCCCCACTTTCACCCCTCCACTTT.